Sequencing of this T cell receptor beta chain was carried out in a study of T cell changes during pregnancy in multiple sclerosis. TCRdb's copy holds only in-frame clones and misses some; the assay was immunoSEQ multiplex PCR. The sample has some 80,000 clones; approximately 91% are singletons. The specimen was peripheral blood, collected in the first trimester of pregnancy. The receptor was derived from a female donor with multiple sclerosis, enrolled in a pregnancy study.

CDR3 in amino acids: CASSLEGTSGYYEQYF. CDR3 nucleotides: TGCGCCAGCAGCTTGGAAGGGACTAGCGGTTATTACGAGCAGTACTTC. The rearrangement links TRBV5-1 to TRBJ2-7; TRBD2 aligns across 11 bases. This CDR3 spans 16 amino acids. Germline V gene sequence: CDR1 SGHRS, CDR2 YFSETQ. V was pared by 0 bases and J by 4 bases, with 6 bases of the junction left unmatched.